A single sample gave rise to the 28 T cell receptor beta chains below, sequenced in a study of T cell responses to AZD1222 COVID-19 vaccine. Using immunoSEQ multiplex PCR, the repertoire was profiled, and TCRdb retains in-frame clones only, with some absent. The table includes more than 95,000 clones, approximately 88% detected once. Material: peripheral blood, obtained on day 0 of AZD1222 vaccination. The origin of the receptors is an adult in good health.

This chain links TRBV7-2 with TRBJ2-1; D is possibly TRBD2 (6 bases). V lost 0 bases and J 9 bases, leaving 12 bases between the germline ends. The CDR3 is 14 amino acids. CDR1 SGHTA and CDR2 FQGNSA come from the germline V gene. The CDR3 DNA is TGTGCCAGCAGCTTAGCCGGAGGGAGGAGTGAGCAGTTCTTC. Amino acid sequence: CASSLAGGRSEQFF.

This sequence joins TRBV24-1 and TRBJ1-5; tentatively, D is TRBD1 (5 bases). Germline loops: CDR1 KGHDR, CDR2 SFDVKD. This CDR3 comprises 13 residues. Trimming took off 7 bases at V and 3 bases at J, with 9 bases between the two ends. The CDR3 spells CATRRGNNQPQHF. CDR3 DNA: TGTGCCACCAGGCGGGGGAACAATCAGCCCCAGCATTTT.

This clone has a single count. The chain employs TRBV2 and TRBJ1-1; 12 bases align to TRBD1. Losses at the gene ends were 6 bases for V and 1 base for J; bases not matched to a gene: 3. The germline gives CDR1 SNHLY, CDR2 FYNNEI. The CDR3 has 15 residues. For the CDR3, the DNA is TGTGCCAGCAGGGGACAGGGGGCTAGGAACACTGAAGCTTTCTTT. This codes for CASRGQGARNTEAFF.

The rearrangement joins TRBV28 to TRBJ2-7; tentative D call: TRBD1 (5 bases). This CDR3 is built from 10 residues. CDR1 and CDR2 from the germline V gene are MDHEN and SYDVKM. Trimming took 9 bases from V and 3 from J, leaving 6 bases between them. Here the CDR3 reads CASQGYEQYF. The CDR3 region has the DNA TGTGCCAGTCAGGGCTACGAGCAGTACTTC.

This chain links TRBV9 with TRBJ2-7; 10 nucleotides match TRBD2. J lost 3 bases, V lost 10 bases, and 7 bases had no gene match. CDR1 is SGDLS and CDR2 is YYNGEE in the germline V gene. CDR3 length equals 13 residues. The CDR3 DNA reads as TGTGCCCGATACGCTAGCGGGAGCTACGAGCAGTACTTC. This sequence encodes CARYASGSYEQYF.

The CDR3 DNA follows: TGTGCCAGTAGTACCGTCGAAGGGAATTCACCCCTCCACTTT. Translated, it gives CASSTVEGNSPLHF. J is TRBJ1-6 and V is TRBV19; no clear D. V lost 4 bases and J lost 7, with 11 bases in between. The CDR3 covers 14 residues. Germline lookup yields CDR1 LNHDA and CDR2 SQIVND (reference sequence).

The V call is TRBV28, the J call TRBJ2-1, with 7 bases aligning to TRBD2. The CDR3 has 15 residues. Germline CDR1 MDHEN, CDR2 SYDVKM. The trim removed 4 bases at V and 7 bases at J, leaving 10 bases unmatched. CDR3 residues: CASSSGRTLLNEQFF. In DNA, the CDR3 is TGTGCCAGCAGTTCCGGGAGGACCCTACTTAATGAGCAGTTCTTC.

The gene calls are TRBV7-9 and TRBJ2-7, with a possible D match to TRBD2 (6 bases). Germline assignment: CDR1 SEHNR and CDR2 FQNEAQ (reference sequence). The CDR3 contains 14 residues. With 4 bases removed from V and 0 bases from J, the gap between germline ends came to 10 bases. This CDR3 reads CASSYGGASYEQYF. The DNA of the CDR3 is TGTGCCAGCAGCTACGGCGGGGCCTCCTACGAGCAGTACTTC.

The chain uses TRBV6-5 and TRBJ2-7; no clear D gene. The V end was cut by 11 bases, the J end by 1 base, with 15 bases between. The CDR3 totals 13 residues. CDR1 is MNHEY and CDR2 is SVGAGI in the germline V gene. The CDR3 protein is CAVERDGSYEQYF. CDR3 in DNA: TGTGCCGTCGAGCGAGACGGGTCCTACGAGCAGTACTTC.

The chain is built from TRBV3-1 (or the pseudogene TRBV3-2) and TRBJ2-1; 10 bases align to TRBD2. The CDR3 is made up of 15 amino acids. CDR1 is LGHDT, CDR2 YNNKEL, per germline (reference sequence). With V trimmed by 4 bases and J by 0 bases, 0 bases remained unmatched. CDR3 amino acids: CASSPSGSSYNEQFF. The CDR3 nucleotides are TGTGCCAGCAGCCCTAGCGGGAGCTCCTACAATGAGCAGTTCTTC.

Of note for this clone: One end of the junction fails to match germline, which may point to a read error. The chain employs TRBV12-3 or TRBV12-4 and TRBJ1-5; the D gene is possibly TRBD1 (5 bases). CDR3 size: 12 residues. CDR3 DNA: TGTGCCAGCAGTTTAGAGGGGACCGCCGTGAATTTT. The encoded protein is CASSLEGTAVNF.

The chain has TRBV9 and TRBJ1-2; tentatively, D is TRBD1 (6 bases). The CDR3 totals 14 residues. In germline, CDR1 is SGDLS, CDR2 YYNGEE. Trimming pared 0 bases from V and 2 bases from J, leaving 8 bases between. The CDR3 reads CASSVAGGNYGYTF. DNA for the CDR3: TGTGCCAGCAGCGTAGCGGGGGGCAACTATGGCTACACCTTC.

This clone was picked up one time. The rearrangement uses TRBV19 and TRBJ1-3; D remains unclear. V dropped 10 bases and J dropped 6 bases, with 16 bases sitting between them. The CDR3 length is 13 residues. Germline-derived CDR1 and CDR2 are LNHDA and SQIVND (reference sequence). CDR3 coding DNA: TGTGCCACGAAGCGGAGAGCTGAAAACACCATATATTTT. This gives the protein CATKRRAENTIYF. The full variable domain, completed using reference TRBV19 and TRBJ1-3, is DGGITQSPKYLFRKEGQNVTLSCEQNLNHDAMYWYRQDPGQGLRLIYYSQIVNDFQKGDIAEGYSVSREKKESFPLTVTSAQKNPTAFYLCATKRRAENTIYFGEGSWLTVV.

The chain combines TRBV6-5 with TRBJ2-7, with D perhaps TRBD2 (6 bases). Germline CDR1 reads MNHEY; CDR2 reads SVGAGI. V was trimmed by 2 bases and J by 2 bases, leaving 13 bases between them. The CDR3 consists of 15 residues. In DNA form, the CDR3 reads TGTGCCAGCAGTTACAGCGGGTCCGTTGCCTACGAGCAGTACTTC. Amino acid sequence: CASSYSGSVAYEQYF.

This clone was seen once. This chain joins TRBV10-1 and TRBJ2-5; D may be TRBD1 or TRBD2 (5 bases each). Trimming removed 7 bases at V and 5 bases at J, with 17 bases between. The germline CDR1 and CDR2 sequences are WNHNN and SYGVQD (reference sequence). The CDR3 has 14 amino acids. CDR3 coding DNA: TGCGCCAGCATGGAGGAACGGGGCGCGGAGACCCAGTACTTC. Its translation is CASMEERGAETQYF.

The CDR3 bases are TGTGCCAGCAGTTTTAGGACATTAGTTCGTAATTCACCCCTCCACTTT. It codes for CASSFRTLVRNSPLHF. This chain links TRBV28 with TRBJ1-6; tentatively, D is TRBD1 (5 bases). The CDR3 length is 16 residues. Germline V CDR1 and CDR2: MDHEN, SYDVKM. Trimming cost V 3 bases and J 6 bases, with 15 bases left between them.

The rearrangement uses TRBV30 and TRBJ2-2; D call uncertain. CDR3 length: 13 residues. V lost 2 bases and J 6 bases, leaving 10 bases between the germline ends. The germline CDR1 and CDR2 sequences are GTSNPN and SVGIG (reference sequence). The CDR3 loop reads CAWSHRLPGELFF. For the CDR3, the DNA is TGTGCCTGGAGTCACCGACTTCCCGGGGAGCTGTTTTTT.

The chain couples TRBV2 to TRBJ2-7; a weak D match, TRBD1 (6 bases). V lost 7 bases, J lost 3 bases, and 10 bases lay in between. CDR3 length: 12 amino acids. CDR1 SNHLY and CDR2 FYNNEI come from the germline V gene. Here the CDR3 reads CASKIGGYEQYF. In nucleotides, the CDR3 is TGTGCCAGCAAGATAGGGGGCTACGAGCAGTACTTC.

J is TRBJ2-2 and V is TRBV6-5; no definite D call. V was cut by 6 bases and J by 6 bases, with 8 bases left in between. Looked up from germline, CDR1 is MNHEY and CDR2 is SVGAGI. The CDR3 extends over 12 amino acids. DNA for the CDR3: TGTGCCAGCAGCGCAACAGCCGGGGAGCTGTTTTTT. Amino acids: CASSATAGELFF.

The chain employs TRBV7-6 and TRBJ1-1, with 12 bases aligning to TRBD1. The CDR3 covers 14 residues. Germline-derived CDR1 and CDR2 are SGHVS and FNYEAQ. J lost 7 bases, V lost 5 bases, and 5 bases had no gene match. Written as DNA, the CDR3 is TGTGCCAGCAGCCCGGGGACAGGGGGCGGTGAAGCTTTCTTT. Its translation: CASSPGTGGGEAFF.

The chain recombines TRBV4-1 with TRBJ1-6, with D tentatively TRBD1 (6 bases). CDR3 size: 16 residues. V dropped 0 bases and J dropped 4 bases, with 10 bases sitting between them. Looked up from germline, CDR1 is MGHRA and CDR2 is YSYEKL. The CDR3 DNA is TGCGCCAGCAGCCAAGACCGAGGACAGTATAATTCACCCCTCCACTTT. This sequence encodes CASSQDRGQYNSPLHF.

This rearrangement joins TRBV5-8 to TRBJ1-5, with D perhaps matching TRBD1 (6 bases). The CDR3 spans 15 residues. V dropped 2 bases and J dropped 3 bases, with 12 bases sitting between them. CDR1 is SGHTS and CDR2 is YDEGEE in the germline V gene. The CDR3 sequence is CASSLGDKNNQPQHF. The CDR3 nucleotides are TGTGCCAGCAGCTTAGGGGACAAAAACAATCAGCCCCAGCATTTT.

The chain combines TRBV1 with TRBJ2-6. TRBV1 is given as a pseudogene. There are 16 residues in the CDR3. The CDR3 sequence is CTSSQVSGSGANVLTF. The CDR3 region has the DNA TGCACCAGCAGCCAAGTTTCTGGGTCCGGGGCCAACGTCCTGACTTTC.

The rearrangement uses TRBV7-3 and TRBJ2-7; a possible D gene is TRBD2 (5 bases). With 2 bases removed from V and 2 bases from J, the gap between germline ends came to 22 bases. CDR3 length: 18 amino acids. Germline lookup yields CDR1 SGHTA and CDR2 FQGTGA. CDR3 sequence: CASSLAPPQFLAPYEQYF. In DNA, the CDR3 is TGTGCCAGCAGCTTAGCCCCCCCGCAATTTCTAGCTCCCTACGAGCAGTACTTC.

This chain joins TRBV5-4 and TRBJ1-3; TRBD1 matches at 8 bases. The germline CDR1 and CDR2 sequences are SGHNT and YYREEE (reference sequence). Losses at the gene ends were 3 bases for V and 2 bases for J; bases not matched to a gene: 4. This CDR3 region has 15 residues. The chain's CDR3 is CASSSQGVTGNTIYF. CDR3 DNA sequence: TGTGCCAGCAGCTCACAGGGGGTTACTGGAAACACCATATATTTT.

The CDR3 protein is CASSYLDRGSEQFF. The CDR3 region has the DNA TGTGCCAGCAGCTATTTAGATAGGGGGAGTGAGCAGTTCTTC. The gene calls are TRBV11-2 and TRBJ2-1; maybe TRBD1 (6 bases). With 4 bases removed from V and 9 bases from J, the gap between germline ends came to 16 bases. Germline V CDR1 and CDR2: SGHAT, FQNNGV. This CDR3 spans 14 amino acids.

The CDR3 spells CASSLVPGTGEAYEQYF. CDR3 DNA sequence: TGTGCCAGCAGCTTAGTCCCAGGGACAGGGGAAGCCTACGAGCAGTACTTC. The gene calls are TRBV7-6 and TRBJ2-7; TRBD1 matches at 10 bases. CDR3 length equals 17 residues. The V gene end was trimmed by 1 base and the J gene end by 2 bases; junction bases not matched to a gene: 8. Germline-derived CDR1 and CDR2 are SGHVS and FNYEAQ.

This sequence joins TRBV19 and TRBJ1-5; D unresolved. The germline CDR1 and CDR2 sequences are LNHDA and SQIVND (reference sequence). Trimming cost V 6 bases and J 9 bases, with 15 bases left between them. The CDR3 runs to 13 residues. CDR3 amino acids: CASSPDGSAPQHF. DNA for the CDR3: TGTGCCAGTAGCCCAGACGGCTCAGCGCCCCAGCATTTT.